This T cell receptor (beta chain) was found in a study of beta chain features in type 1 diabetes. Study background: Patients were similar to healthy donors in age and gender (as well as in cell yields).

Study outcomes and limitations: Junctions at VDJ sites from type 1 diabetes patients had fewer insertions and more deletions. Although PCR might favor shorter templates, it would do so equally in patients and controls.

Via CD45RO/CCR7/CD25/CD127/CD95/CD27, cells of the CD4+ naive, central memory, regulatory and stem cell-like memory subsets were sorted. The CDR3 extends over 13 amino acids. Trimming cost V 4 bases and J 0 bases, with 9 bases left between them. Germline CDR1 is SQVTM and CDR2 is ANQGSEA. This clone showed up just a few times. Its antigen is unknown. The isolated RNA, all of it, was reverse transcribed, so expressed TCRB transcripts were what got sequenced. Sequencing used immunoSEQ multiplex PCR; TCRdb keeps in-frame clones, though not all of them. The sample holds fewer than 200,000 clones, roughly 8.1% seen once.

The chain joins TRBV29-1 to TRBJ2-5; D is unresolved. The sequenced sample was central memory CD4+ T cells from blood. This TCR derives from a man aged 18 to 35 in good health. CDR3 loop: CSVVVQYQETQYF. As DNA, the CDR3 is TGCAGCGTTGTGGTCCAGTACCAAGAGACCCAGTACTTC. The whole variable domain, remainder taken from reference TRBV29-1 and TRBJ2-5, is SAVISQKPSRDICQRGTSLTIQCQVDSQVTMMFWYRQQPGQSLTLIATANQGSEATYESGFVIDKFPISRPNLTFSTLTVSNMSPEDSSIYLCSVVVQYQETQYFGPGTRLLVL.